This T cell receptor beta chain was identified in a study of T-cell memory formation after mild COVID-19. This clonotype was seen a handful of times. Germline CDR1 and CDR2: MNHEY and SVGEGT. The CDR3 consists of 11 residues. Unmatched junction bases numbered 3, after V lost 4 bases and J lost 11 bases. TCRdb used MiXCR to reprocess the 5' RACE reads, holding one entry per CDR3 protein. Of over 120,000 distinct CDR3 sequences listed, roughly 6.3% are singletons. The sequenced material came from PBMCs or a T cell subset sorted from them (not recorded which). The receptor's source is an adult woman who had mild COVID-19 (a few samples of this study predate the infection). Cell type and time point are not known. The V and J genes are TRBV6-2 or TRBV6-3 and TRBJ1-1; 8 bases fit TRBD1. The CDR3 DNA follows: TGTGCCAGCAGTTCCACAGGGGGGGCTTTCTTT. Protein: CASSSTGGAFF.